Shown below are 28 T cell receptor beta chains from a single sample sequenced in a study of identical twins. TCRdb reprocessed the 5' RACE reads with MiXCR, giving one entry per CDR3 protein. The sample has 350,000 to 400,000 distinct CDR3 sequences, about 9% seen once; the top ten hold over 7%. The sequenced sample was naive T cells sorted from blood. The receptors originated from a woman between 45 and 60 years old in good health.

The rearrangement links TRBV7-6 to TRBJ2-1, with D perhaps matching TRBD1 (6 bases). The V gene lost 4 bases and the J gene lost 3 bases, with 16 bases spanning the gap. Germline loops: CDR1 SGHVS, CDR2 FNYEAQ. The CDR3 spans 16 residues. As DNA, the CDR3 is TGTGCCAGCAGCTCCTCGGAAACAGGGAGCTACAATGAGCAGTTCTTC. Its translation: CASSSSETGSYNEQFF.

This clonotype has a single count. Germline and junction disagree at one end, which may indicate a read error. This sequence joins TRBV15 and TRBJ2-1; D remains ambiguous. Germline CDR1 and CDR2: LNHNV and YYDKDF (reference sequence). The CDR3 is made up of 14 amino acids. The CDR3 DNA reads as TGTGCCACCAGCAGCCCTCTAGGGCACAATGCGCAGTTCTTC. Encoded protein: CATSSPLGHNAQFF.

This clonotype has more than one count but fewer than ten. The V call is TRBV11-3, the J call TRBJ2-2, with D possibly TRBD1 on 6 matching bases. This CDR3 region has 16 residues. CDR1 and CDR2 from the germline V gene are SGHNT and YENEEA. The V gene lost 4 bases and the J gene lost 7 bases, with 19 bases spanning the gap. The CDR3 region is CASSSPTGIMGGELFF. CDR3 in DNA: TGTGCCAGCAGCTCCCCCACAGGGATTATGGGCGGGGAGCTGTTTTTT.

The chain has TRBV10-2 and TRBJ2-1; D remains ambiguous. The CDR3 has 11 residues. The germline V gene has CDR1 WSHSY and CDR2 SAAADI. V dropped 3 bases and J dropped 8 bases, with 5 bases sitting between them. The CDR3 DNA is TGCGCCAGCAGTGACCCATATGAGCAGTTCTTC. This translates into CASSDPYEQFF.

This clonotype was detected many times. The rearrangement uses TRBV20-1 and TRBJ2-4; D possibly matches TRBD1 or TRBD2 (5 bases each). The V gene lost 6 bases and the J gene lost 6 bases, with 18 bases spanning the gap. CDR1 is DFQATT and CDR2 is SNEGSKA in the germline V gene (reference sequence). The CDR3 is 14 amino acids. This CDR3 reads CSAQRGGRGNIQYF. The CDR3, as DNA: TGCAGTGCCCAACGAGGAGGTAGGGGAAACATTCAGTACTTC.

The chain uses TRBV15 and TRBJ1-2; perhaps TRBD1 as D (5 bases). The ends were cut back, 0 bases at V and 2 bases at J, with 10 bases in the middle. The germline V gene has CDR1 LNHNV and CDR2 YYDKDF (reference sequence). This CDR3 spans 15 amino acids. Written as DNA, the CDR3 is TGTGCCACCAGCAGAGATCCGACAGCGAACTATGGCTACACCTTC. It specifies CATSRDPTANYGYTF.

CDR3: CASSLEAGAFGYNEQFF. The DNA for the CDR3 is TGCGCCAGCAGCCTAGAAGCGGGGGCGTTTGGGTACAATGAGCAGTTCTTC. This rearrangement joins TRBV5-1 to TRBJ2-1, with 8 bases that match TRBD2. The ends lost 4 bases at V and 4 bases at J; junction bases unmatched: 13. Germline V gene data show CDR1 as SGHRS and CDR2 as YFSETQ. This CDR3 region has 17 residues. Full variable domain (remainder filled in from reference TRBV5-1 and TRBJ2-1): KAGVTQTPRYLIKTRGQQVTLSCSPISGHRSVSWYQQTPGQGLQFLFEYFSETQRNKGNFPGRFSGRQFSNSRSEMNVSTLELGDSALYLCASSLEAGAFGYNEQFFGPGTRLTVL.

This clonotype was observed a handful of times. V gene TRBV4-1 combines with J gene TRBJ2-3; the D gene is possibly TRBD1 (6 bases). Trimming removed 8 bases at V and 0 bases at J, with 15 bases between. The CDR3 covers 15 residues. Germline assignment: CDR1 MGHRA and CDR2 YSYEKL. Written as DNA, the CDR3 is TGCGCCAGCCAACCGAAACAGGGAAGCACAGATACGCAGTATTTT. Translation: CASQPKQGSTDTQYF.

This clonotype came up a few times. This CDR3 reads CASPKGASAHEQFF. The DNA of the CDR3 is TGTGCCAGCCCAAAGGGGGCTAGCGCCCATGAGCAGTTCTTC. The chain is built from TRBV2 and TRBJ2-1, with D possibly TRBD1 on 7 matching bases. This CDR3 has 14 amino acids. Germline V lookup: CDR1 SNHLY, CDR2 FYNNEI. V shed 8 bases and J shed 8 bases, with 19 bases lying between them.

This clonotype was observed at least ten times. The rearrangement joins TRBV10-3 to TRBJ1-2; D ambiguous. The CDR3 covers 13 residues. V gave up 9 bases and J gave up 2 bases, with 13 bases separating them. Germline CDR1 is ENHRY and CDR2 is SYGVKD. The CDR3 DNA is TGTGCCATAACACCCCGTCAGAACTATGGCTACACCTTC. Translating gives CAITPRQNYGYTF.

This clonotype appeared a few times. The chain joins TRBV28 to TRBJ2-5; 10 nucleotides line up with TRBD2. The CDR3 contains 16 residues. V lost 4 bases and J lost 0; bases outside the gene matches: 5. Germline CDR1 reads MDHEN; CDR2 reads SYDVKM. The CDR3 DNA reads as TGTGCCAGCAGTTCGATAGCGGGAGGCTACCAAGAGACCCAGTACTTC. Its translation is CASSSIAGGYQETQYF.

This clonotype appeared a few times. This chain joins TRBV5-5 and TRBJ2-5; D call uncertain. The germline V gene has CDR1 SGHKS and CDR2 YYEKEE (reference sequence). The germline V and J ends were trimmed by 5 bases and 5 bases, with 22 bases remaining between them. The CDR3 totals 16 residues. The CDR3 loop is CASSRRFDAARETQYF. CDR3 bases: TGTGCCAGCAGTCGGAGATTTGATGCAGCTCGGGAGACCCAGTACTTC. The whole variable domain, remainder taken from reference TRBV5-5 and TRBJ2-5, is DAGVTQSPTHLIKTRGQQVTLRCSPISGHKSVSWYQQVLGQGPQFIFQYYEKEERGRGNFPDRFSARQFPNYSSELNVNALLLGDSALYLCASSRRFDAARETQYFGPGTRLLVL.

The gene calls are TRBV3-1 and TRBJ2-2; D remains ambiguous. The V gene's germline CDR1 is LGHDT and CDR2 YNNKEL (reference sequence). Trimming took off 7 bases at V and 1 base at J, with 4 bases between the two ends. The CDR3 is 12 amino acids. The CDR3 region has the DNA TGTGCCAGCATCCTGAACACCGGGGAGCTGTTTTTT. This codes for CASILNTGELFF.

This rearrangement joins TRBV7-2 to TRBJ2-7; D not certain. The CDR3 totals 13 residues. Trimming took off 1 base at V and 4 bases at J, with 8 bases between the two ends. CDR1 SGHTA and CDR2 FQGNSA come from the germline V gene. CDR3 coding DNA: TGTGCCAGCAGCTTAGGAAGGGTGTACGAGCAGTACGTC. It translates to CASSLGRVYEQYV.

The chain links TRBV6-2 or TRBV6-3 to TRBJ2-1; 8 bases map to TRBD2. The CDR3 is 21 residues long. The junction had 22 bases not matched to a gene; V was cut back by 6 bases and J by 0 bases. From germline, CDR1 is MNHEY and CDR2 SVGEGT. The CDR3 coding sequence is TGTGCCAGCAGGCCCCTAATGTCGGAGACTAGCGTACACTCCTCCTACAATGAGCAGTTCTTC. It is translated as CASRPLMSETSVHSSYNEQFF.

This clonotype was detected many times. V gene TRBV10-3 combines with J gene TRBJ2-3; D possibly uses TRBD1 or TRBD2 (5 bases each). V was pared by 2 bases and J by 6 bases, with 18 bases between. CDR1 is ENHRY, CDR2 SYGVKD, per germline. CDR3 length: 16 amino acids. CDR3: CAISEPRDHLRDTQYF. CDR3 in DNA: TGTGCCATCAGTGAGCCCCGGGACCACCTGAGGGATACGCAGTATTTT.

This clonotype was counted between two and nine times. The chain employs TRBV7-2 and TRBJ1-2; the match to TRBD1 covers 8 bases. The germline CDR1 and CDR2 sequences are SGHTA and FQGNSA. There are 15 residues in the CDR3. V lost 1 base, J lost 4 bases, and 5 bases stayed unmatched. The CDR3 loop is CASSLDWTGLYGYTF. CDR3 nucleotide sequence: TGTGCCAGCAGCTTAGACTGGACAGGGCTCTATGGCTACACCTTC.

This clonotype was counted at least ten times. The rearrangement uses TRBV6-5 and TRBJ2-6; D possibly corresponds to TRBD1 (6 bases). The germline V and J ends were trimmed by 2 bases and 0 bases, with 8 bases remaining between them. The V gene's germline CDR1 is MNHEY and CDR2 SVGAGI. The CDR3 length is 16 residues. For the CDR3, the DNA is TGTGCCAGCAGTTACCGGACAGTCTCTGGGGCCAACGTCCTGACTTTC. It codes for CASSYRTVSGANVLTF.

J is TRBJ2-6 and V is TRBV18; D tentatively fits TRBD1 or TRBD2 (5 bases each). CDR3 length: 16 residues. The V end lost 3 bases, the J end lost 0 bases, and 9 bases lay between the germline ends. The V gene's germline CDR1 is KGHSH and CDR2 LQKENI. CDR3 DNA: TGTGCCAGCTCACCGGGACGGAGCTCTGGGGCCAACGTCCTGACTTTC. Protein product: CASSPGRSSGANVLTF.

At least ten counts were recorded for this clonotype. CDR3 coding DNA: TGCAGTGCTAGACCCTCCGCGAAGGGCCTAGATACGCAGTATTTT. It codes for CSARPSAKGLDTQYF. This chain joins TRBV20-1 and TRBJ2-3; D is uncertain. The CDR3 totals 15 residues. V lost 2 bases, J lost 5 bases, and 17 bases lay in between. CDR1 is DFQATT and CDR2 is SNEGSKA in the germline V gene (reference sequence).

The table lists this clonotype with many counts. The V gene is TRBV24-1, the J gene TRBJ2-3; no reliable D call. V was trimmed by 5 bases and J by 2 bases, leaving 19 bases between them. Per the germline V gene, CDR1 is KGHDR and CDR2 is SFDVKD. The CDR3 has 17 amino acids. CDR3 bases: TGTGCCACCAGTGCTACACCCTCAGCAACTCACACAGATACGCAGTATTTT. This translates into CATSATPSATHTDTQYF.

V usage is TRBV5-1 and J usage is TRBJ2-2, with TRBD2 matching 8 bases. The CDR3 is 14 amino acids. CDR1 and CDR2 (germline): SGHRS, YFSETQ. Germline trimming cut 6 bases from V and 4 bases from J; bases unmatched to any gene: 5. The DNA of the CDR3 is TGCGCCAGCAAGGAGCGGGAGAGCACCGGGGAGCTGTTTTTT. Its translation: CASKERESTGELFF.

This CDR3 is CASRERRGAGQRGTEAFF. The DNA for the CDR3 is TGTGCCAGCAGGGAAAGGCGGGGGGCAGGGCAGCGAGGCACTGAAGCTTTCTTT. V gene TRBV7-9 combines with J gene TRBJ1-1; weak D call: TRBD1 (6 bases). This CDR3 comprises 18 residues. Trimming shortened V by 6 bases and J by 4 bases, and 27 bases separated the two germline ends. Germline-derived CDR1 and CDR2 are SEHNR and FQNEAQ (reference sequence).

This clonotype showed up many times. The rearrangement links TRBV20-1 to TRBJ2-3; D not certain. There are 12 residues in the CDR3. In germline, CDR1 is DFQATT, CDR2 SNEGSKA (reference sequence). Trimming left V 7 bases short and J 0 bases short, with 8 bases between. The CDR3 region has the DNA TGCAGTGGTCGAAGGAGCACAGATACGCAGTATTTT. Translating gives CSGRRSTDTQYF.

This clonotype was seen a few times. The V call is TRBV5-1, the J call TRBJ2-5; a possible D gene is TRBD1 (6 bases). Trimming cost V 2 bases and J 5 bases, with 10 bases left between them. Germline loops: CDR1 SGHRS, CDR2 YFSETQ. The CDR3 length is 13 residues. The CDR3 DNA reads TGCGCCAGCAGCTTCGGACAGCGGGAGACCCAGTACTTC. Its translation: CASSFGQRETQYF.

The chain is built from TRBV7-9 and TRBJ2-3, with D perhaps matching TRBD1 (5 bases). The CDR3 contains 15 residues. Trimming left V 5 bases short and J 5 bases short, with 17 bases between. CDR1 is SEHNR, CDR2 FQNEAQ, per germline (reference sequence). The CDR3 DNA reads as TGTGCCAGCAGCCCTGACAGCAACCAGTTAGATACGCAGTATTTT. Translation: CASSPDSNQLDTQYF.

The sample holds many counts of this clonotype. The rearrangement links TRBV7-3 to TRBJ2-4; the D gene is possibly TRBD1 (5 bases). CDR1 SGHTA and CDR2 FQGTGA come from the germline V gene. V lost 2 bases to trimming and J lost 0 bases, with 17 bases between them. This CDR3 region has 18 residues. The CDR3: CASSLSLTDFLAKNIQYF. The DNA of the CDR3 is TGTGCCAGCAGCTTATCGCTGACAGATTTTCTAGCCAAAAACATTCAGTACTTC.

The J gene is TRBJ2-2, the V gene TRBV20-1; a weak D match, TRBD2 (5 bases). The CDR3 extends over 14 amino acids. V lost 6 bases to trimming and J lost 5 bases, with 16 bases between them. Per germline, CDR1 DFQATT and CDR2 SNEGSKA (reference sequence). The CDR3 loop is CSALSGEQTGELFF. Here the CDR3 DNA reads TGCAGTGCCCTCTCCGGGGAGCAGACCGGGGAGCTGTTTTTT.